One and the same sample provided the 26 T cell receptor beta chains below, sequenced in a study of control samples from healthy donors and cancer patients. Assay used: immunoSEQ multiplex PCR; TCRdb lists only in-frame clones, some missing. Counted here are fewer than 95,000 clones, around nine tenths occurring once; the ten biggest clones make up around 20%. The sequencing sample was made of blood. The receptor source for this set is a man under 40 in good health.

This chain links TRBV4-1 with TRBJ1-5; TRBD1 aligns across 9 bases. The CDR3 length is 19 residues. CDR1 and CDR2 from the germline V gene are MGHRA and YSYEKL. The V and J ends lost 3 bases and 5 bases, in that order; junction bases with no gene match: 17. The CDR3 region has the DNA TGCGCCAGCAGCCACCCAAAGGGCTGGAGGGGACAGGGATATCAGCCCCAGCATTTT. Amino acids: CASSHPKGWRGQGYQPQHF.

The chain combines TRBV19 with TRBJ1-2; TRBD1 agrees at 7 bases. J gave up 2 bases and V 7 bases, and 10 bases lay outside the gene matches. The CDR3 loop spans 15 amino acids. In germline, CDR1 is LNHDA, CDR2 SQIVND (reference sequence). The CDR3 DNA sequence: TGTGCCAGTAAGATAACAGGGGAGGGGAACTATGGCTACACCTTC. This sequence encodes CASKITGEGNYGYTF.

This chain uses TRBV4-1 with TRBJ2-1; D may match TRBD1 or TRBD2 (5 bases each). Trimming removed 3 bases from V and 6 bases from J, with 15 bases in between. Per germline, CDR1 MGHRA and CDR2 YSYEKL. The CDR3 length is 15 residues. The CDR3 region is CASSHGVGAGNEQFF. DNA of the CDR3: TGCGCCAGCAGCCACGGCGTCGGGGCTGGCAATGAGCAGTTCTTC.

In this sample, this clone turned up once. This chain uses TRBV5-3 with TRBJ2-7; a weak D match, TRBD1 (6 bases). TRBV5-3 is marked as an open reading frame, function uncertain. The V end lost 1 base, the J end lost 4 bases, and 24 bases lay between the germline ends. The CDR3 spans 18 residues. CDR3 sequence (DNA): TGTGCCAGAAGCTTGATCGGGACACTGGGCCTGACAGTTTACGAGCAGTACGTC. This codes for CARSLIGTLGLTVYEQYV.

The chain uses TRBV18 and TRBJ2-7; 11 positions match TRBD1. V was clipped by 3 bases and J by 6 bases; unmatched bases: 16. CDR1 and CDR2 from the germline V gene are KGHSH and LQKENI. The CDR3 is 18 amino acids. CDR3 bases: TGTGCCAGCTCACCCCGGACAGGGGGCGGGGGCTTTGCGAGCGAGCAGTACGTC. It yields the protein CASSPRTGGGGFASEQYV.

This clone has more than one count but fewer than ten. This chain joins TRBV4-1 and TRBJ1-1; 8 bases map to TRBD1. The germline gives CDR1 MGHRA, CDR2 YSYEKL. J gave up 1 base and V 0 bases, and 4 bases lay outside the gene matches. The CDR3 is made up of 16 amino acids. The DNA for the CDR3 is TGCGCCAGCAGCCAAGAGCCCGGGACAGGGAACACTGAAGCTTTCTTT. This translates into CASSQEPGTGNTEAFF.

The chain links TRBV6-5 to TRBJ2-5, with a possible D match to TRBD2 (6 bases). The CDR3 has 11 amino acids. V was shortened by 8 bases and J by 11 bases, with 15 bases between the two germline ends. The germline gives CDR1 MNHEY, CDR2 SVGAGI. In DNA form, the CDR3 reads TGTGCCAGCCAAAGGGGAGGTGAGCAGTACTTC. This gives the protein CASQRGGEQYF.

The chain couples TRBV7-2 to TRBJ2-3; 10 positions match TRBD2. CDR1 SGHTA and CDR2 FQGNSA come from the germline V gene. The trim removed 10 bases at V and 2 bases at J, leaving 6 bases unmatched. The CDR3 is 14 amino acids. The CDR3 region has the DNA TGTGCCACGCAGCGGGGGGGCGACACAGATACGCAGTATTTT. Translation gives CATQRGGDTDTQYF. Looking up the rest from reference TRBV7-2 and TRBJ2-3 gives the full variable domain: GAGVSQSPSNKVTEKGKDVELRCDPISGHTALYWYRQSLGQGLEFLIYFQGNSAPDKSGLPSDRFSAERTGGSVSTLTIQRTQQEDSAVYLCATQRGGDTDTQYFGPGTRLTVL.

CDR3 nucleotide sequence: TGTGCCAGCAGCGCCCTGAGCGGGGGGGCTAGCAATGAGCAGTTCTTC. Amino acids: CASSALSGGASNEQFF. The V call is TRBV7-8, the J call TRBJ2-1; TRBD2 matches 10 bases. Germline V gene lookup returns CDR1 SGHVS and CDR2 FQNEAQ. The CDR3 length is 16 residues. V gave up 5 bases and J gave up 6 bases; unmatched junction bases: 10.

The chain uses TRBV15 and TRBJ2-4; tentatively, D is TRBD1 (5 bases). Deletions cut 0 bases from V and 6 bases from J, with 21 bases between. Germline CDR1 is LNHNV and CDR2 is YYDKDF (reference sequence). The CDR3 covers 18 residues. The CDR3 region is CATSRDRAGPRTGNIQYF. In DNA form, the CDR3 reads TGTGCCACCAGCAGAGATCGGGCAGGGCCTAGGACGGGAAACATTCAGTACTTC.

The rearrangement links TRBV12-5 to TRBJ2-7; 7 positions match TRBD1. The V gene's germline CDR1 is LGHNT and CDR2 FRNRAP. The CDR3 contains 13 residues. V lost 6 bases to trimming and J lost 3 bases; unmatched junction nucleotides: 5. The CDR3 sequence: CASGQGEYYEQYF. The CDR3 DNA reads as TGTGCTAGTGGCCAGGGGGAGTACTACGAGCAGTACTTC. Supplemented by reference TRBV12-5 and TRBJ2-7, the full variable domain reads DARVTQTPRHKVTEMGQEVTMRCQPILGHNTVFWYRQTMMQGLELLAYFRNRAPLDDSGMPKDRFSAEMPDATLATLKIQPSEPRDSAVYFCASGQGEYYEQYFGPGTRLTVT.

The rearrangement uses TRBV24-1 and TRBJ2-2, with unresolved D. The germline V gene encodes CDR1 KGHDR and CDR2 SFDVKD. The V end lost 1 base, the J end lost 1 base, and 6 bases lay between the germline ends. This CDR3 has 15 amino acids. In DNA, the CDR3 is TGTGCCACCAGTGATTTTTGGGGGAACACCGGGGAGCTGTTTTTT. Translation: CATSDFWGNTGELFF.

The V and J genes are TRBV4-1 and TRBJ1-2; TRBD1 might be the D (6 bases). Germline CDR1 MGHRA, CDR2 YSYEKL. The CDR3 extends over 17 amino acids. V lost 0 bases and J 4 bases, leaving 18 bases between the germline ends. CDR3 sequence: CASSQERGGLGPYGYTF. The CDR3 nucleotides read TGCGCCAGCAGCCAAGAAAGGGGGGGGTTGGGCCCCTATGGCTACACCTTC.

The chain joins TRBV9 to TRBJ1-1; possible D gene TRBD1, 5 bases. The CDR3 has 15 residues. Deletions cut 0 bases from V and 2 bases from J, with 11 bases between. Germline loops: CDR1 SGDLS, CDR2 YYNGEE. CDR3 protein: CASSVVPGQNTEAFF. CDR3 bases: TGTGCCAGCAGCGTAGTCCCAGGGCAAAACACTGAAGCTTTCTTT.

The J gene is TRBJ1-3, the V gene TRBV27, with 9 bases aligning to TRBD1. Germline lookup yields CDR1 MNHEY and CDR2 SMNVEV (reference sequence). This CDR3 comprises 13 residues. V was pared by 6 bases and J by 4 bases, with 1 base of the junction left unmatched. This CDR3 reads CASRGTGGNTIYF. CDR3 nucleotide sequence: TGTGCCAGCAGGGGGACAGGGGGAAACACCATATATTTT.

The rearrangement joins TRBV11-2 to TRBJ2-1; D perhaps matches TRBD2 (6 bases). Trimming shortened V by 5 bases and J by 4 bases, and 15 bases separated the two germline ends. Germline V CDR1 and CDR2: SGHAT, FQNNGV. The CDR3 covers 15 residues. DNA of the CDR3: TGTGCCAGCAGCCGCGGGCATCGGGGGTACAATGAGCAGTTCTTC. Its protein product is CASSRGHRGYNEQFF.

V is TRBV14 and J is TRBJ2-1, with D tentatively TRBD2 (6 bases). V gave up 4 bases and J gave up 3 bases, with 7 bases separating them. Germline V lookup: CDR1 SGHDN, CDR2 FVKESK. The CDR3 spans 13 residues. CDR3 residues: CASSPGLYNEQFF. CDR3 nucleotide sequence: TGTGCCAGCAGCCCGGGACTCTACAATGAGCAGTTCTTC.

This sequence joins TRBV2 and TRBJ1-2, with 11 bases identical to TRBD1. Germline V gene data show CDR1 as SNHLY and CDR2 as FYNNEI. Trimming removed 2 bases from V and 7 bases from J; junction bases left unmatched: 6. The CDR3 is 15 residues long. CDR3: CASSEIGTGGSGYTF. CDR3 nucleotides: TGTGCCAGCAGTGAAATCGGGACAGGGGGGAGTGGCTACACCTTC.

J is TRBJ2-7 and V is TRBV7-9; D perhaps matches TRBD1 (6 bases). The germline V and J ends were trimmed by 2 bases and 6 bases, with 17 bases remaining between them. The length of the CDR3 is 15 residues. CDR1 and CDR2 from the germline V gene are SEHNR and FQNEAQ (reference sequence). Written as DNA, the CDR3 is TGTGCCAGCAGCTTAACCCCGGGACACCAGGGCGAGCAGTACTTC. It is translated as CASSLTPGHQGEQYF.

This chain links TRBV15 with TRBJ1-2; possible D gene TRBD1, 5 bases. Trimming stripped 8 bases from V and 8 bases from J, with 15 bases between. Germline CDR1 reads LNHNV; CDR2 reads YYDKDF (reference sequence). The CDR3 runs 12 residues. The CDR3 DNA is TGTGCCACCGAAGCGGGGGTGGAGGGCTACACCTTC. Its protein product is CATEAGVEGYTF.

The chain links TRBV28 to TRBJ1-4; a weak D match, TRBD1 (6 bases). V was pared by 2 bases and J by 7 bases, with 14 bases between. Germline CDR1 MDHEN, CDR2 SYDVKM. The CDR3 spans 15 residues. In nucleotides, the CDR3 is TGTGCCAGCAGTTTAGAAGGAAGGGGGGGTGAAAAACTGTTTTTT. It encodes CASSLEGRGGEKLFF.

V and J are TRBV9 and TRBJ2-5; no clear D gene. The V gene's germline CDR1 is SGDLS and CDR2 YYNGEE. The CDR3 sequence is 9 residues long. V lost 10 bases to trimming and J lost 2 bases, with 3 bases between them. The CDR3 DNA follows: TGTGCCGGACAAGAGACCCAGTACTTC. It specifies CAGQETQYF.

This clone was counted a single time. This chain connects TRBV27 to TRBJ2-1; 9 bases line up with TRBD2. V dropped 6 bases and J dropped 9; count of bases not matched to a gene: 18. CDR3 length: 17 residues. Germline CDR1 MNHEY, CDR2 SMNVEV (reference sequence). CDR3: CASSPPGLARGWAEQFF. The CDR3 nucleotides are TGTGCCAGCAGCCCTCCGGGACTAGCAAGGGGGTGGGCTGAGCAGTTCTTC.

In DNA, the CDR3 is TGTGCCAGCAGTAAAAACAGGGGAACCGGGGAGCTGTTTTTT. This gives the protein CASSKNRGTGELFF. The chain links TRBV6-5 to TRBJ2-2; 7 bases line up with TRBD1. Losses at the gene ends were 5 bases for V and 5 bases for J; bases not matched to a gene: 5. Germline V gives CDR1 MNHEY, CDR2 SVGAGI. This CDR3 is built from 14 residues.

In this sample, this clone turned up once. V usage is TRBV5-1 and J usage is TRBJ1-2, with D unresolved. The germline CDR1 and CDR2 sequences are SGHRS and YFSETQ. The CDR3 covers 14 residues. V lost 0 bases and J lost 2, with 8 bases in between. For the CDR3, the DNA is TGCGCCAGCAGCTTGGTTGCCGGCAACTATGGCTACACCTTC. Translation gives CASSLVAGNYGYTF. Complete variable domain (other parts from reference TRBV5-1 and TRBJ1-2): KAGVTQTPRYLIKTRGQQVTLSCSPISGHRSVSWYQQTPGQGLQFLFEYFSETQRNKGNFPGRFSGRQFSNSRSEMNVSTLELGDSALYLCASSLVAGNYGYTFGSGTRLTVV.

This clone was recorded only once. The V and J genes are TRBV18 and TRBJ1-5; D is undetermined. The germline V and J ends were trimmed by 6 bases and 2 bases, with 14 bases remaining between them. Germline-derived CDR1 and CDR2 are KGHSH and LQKENI. This CDR3 has 15 amino acids. The CDR3, as DNA: TGTGCCAGCTCGGAGGAAGCCACTGGCAATCAGCCCCAGCATTTT. Residues: CASSEEATGNQPQHF.